Presented here are 5 T cell receptor beta chains from one specimen sequenced in a study of blood T cell repertoires in COVID-19. Using immunoSEQ multiplex PCR, the repertoire was profiled, and TCRdb retains in-frame clones only, with some absent. The sample gives under 300,000 clones, about 89% of which show up once; about 1.9% is in the top ten. The sample comprised PBMCs or T cells enriched from blood (not recorded which). These receptors all come from a woman aged 18 to 35 who had recovered from COVID-19.

This chain links TRBV15 with TRBJ2-7; 9 bases are a match to TRBD1. J was trimmed by 5 bases and V by 3 bases; bases with no gene match: 8. The CDR3 has 15 residues. Germline CDR1 LNHNV, CDR2 YYDKDF (reference sequence). The CDR3 nucleotides are TGTGCCACCAGCAGGGCCGGGACAGGGTATAACGAGCAGTACTTC. Translating gives CATSRAGTGYNEQYF.

This clone has only one observation. J is TRBJ1-2 and V is TRBV7-2, with 9 bases aligning to TRBD1. The CDR3 totals 15 residues. V lost 2 bases and J lost 6; bases outside the gene matches: 7. Germline V CDR1 and CDR2: SGHTA, FQGNSA. This CDR3 is CASSLWPGQGDGYTF. For the CDR3, the DNA is TGTGCCAGCAGCTTATGGCCGGGACAGGGAGATGGCTACACCTTC.

V usage is TRBV2 and J usage is TRBJ1-5; 10 positions match TRBD1. CDR1 and CDR2 (germline): SNHLY, FYNNEI. V gave up 5 bases and J gave up 5 bases; unmatched junction bases: 6. The CDR3 runs to 15 residues. The CDR3 protein is CASSWDRGGDQPQHF. For the CDR3, the DNA is TGTGCCAGCAGTTGGGACAGGGGAGGGGATCAGCCCCAGCATTTT. The variable domain in full, with the rest retrieved from reference TRBV2 and TRBJ1-5, is EPEVTQTPSHQVTQMGQEVILRCVPISNHLYFYWYRQILGQKVEFLVSFYNNEISEKSEIFDDQFSVERPDGSNFTLKIRSTKLEDSAMYFCASSWDRGGDQPQHFGDGTRLSIL.

The chain joins TRBV7-2 to TRBJ2-1, with a weak D call TRBD2 (6 bases). There are 13 residues in the CDR3. The germline V gene has CDR1 SGHTA and CDR2 FQGNSA. The V end was cut by 5 bases, the J end by 10 bases, with 15 bases between. The CDR3 loop reads CASSLSGVGEQFF. The CDR3, as DNA: TGTGCCAGCAGCCTCTCGGGAGTGGGCGAGCAGTTCTTC.

The J gene is TRBJ1-5, the V gene TRBV28, with D maybe TRBD1 (6 bases). CDR3 length: 14 amino acids. From germline, CDR1 is MDHEN and CDR2 SYDVKM. V was cut by 3 bases and J by 6 bases, with 12 bases left in between. The CDR3 DNA sequence: TGTGCCAGCAGTTTCGTGGGGGCTAGTCAGCCCCAGCATTTT. The encoded protein is CASSFVGASQPQHF.